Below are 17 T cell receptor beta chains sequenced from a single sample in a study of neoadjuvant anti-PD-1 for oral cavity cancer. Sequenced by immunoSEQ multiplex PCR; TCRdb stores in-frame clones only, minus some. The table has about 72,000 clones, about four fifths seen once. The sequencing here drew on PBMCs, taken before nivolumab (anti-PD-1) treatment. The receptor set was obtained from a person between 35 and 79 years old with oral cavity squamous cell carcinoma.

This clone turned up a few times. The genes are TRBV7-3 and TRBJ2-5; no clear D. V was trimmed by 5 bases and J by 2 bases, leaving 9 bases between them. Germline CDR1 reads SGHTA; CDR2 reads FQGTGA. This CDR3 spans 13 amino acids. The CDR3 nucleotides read TGTGCCAGCAGCCTCGGGCAGCAAGAGACCCAGTACTTC. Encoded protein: CASSLGQQETQYF.

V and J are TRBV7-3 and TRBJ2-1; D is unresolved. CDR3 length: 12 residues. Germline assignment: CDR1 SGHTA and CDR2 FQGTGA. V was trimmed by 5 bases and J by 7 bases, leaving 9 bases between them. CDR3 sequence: CASSPGRNEQFF. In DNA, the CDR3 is TGTGCCAGCAGCCCCGGAAGGAATGAGCAGTTCTTC.

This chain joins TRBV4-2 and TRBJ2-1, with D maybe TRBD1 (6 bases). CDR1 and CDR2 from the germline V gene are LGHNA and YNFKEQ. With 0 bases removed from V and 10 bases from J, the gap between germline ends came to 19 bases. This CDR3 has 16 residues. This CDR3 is CASSQDAGLGGGEQFF. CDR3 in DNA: TGTGCCAGCAGCCAAGACGCAGGGCTAGGGGGTGGGGAGCAGTTCTTC.

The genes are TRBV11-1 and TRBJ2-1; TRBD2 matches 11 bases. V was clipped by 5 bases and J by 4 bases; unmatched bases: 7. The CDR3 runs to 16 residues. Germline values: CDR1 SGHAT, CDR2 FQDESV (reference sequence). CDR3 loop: CASSTIAGGRYNEQFF. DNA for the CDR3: TGTGCCAGCAGCACAATAGCGGGGGGGCGATACAATGAGCAGTTCTTC.

The CDR3 DNA reads TGCGCCAGCAGCCCTGACCTATATGGCTACACCTTC. Translating it yields CASSPDLYGYTF. J is TRBJ1-2 and V is TRBV5-1; D call uncertain. CDR3 size: 12 residues. Trimming pared 4 bases from V and 5 bases from J, leaving 9 bases between. Germline CDR1 is SGHRS and CDR2 is YFSETQ.

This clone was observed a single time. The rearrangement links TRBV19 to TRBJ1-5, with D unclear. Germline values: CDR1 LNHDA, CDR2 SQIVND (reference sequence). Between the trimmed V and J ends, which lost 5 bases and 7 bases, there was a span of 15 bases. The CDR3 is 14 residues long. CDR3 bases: TGTGCCAGTAGTTTAGGGCAGCCCGGGCAGCCCCAGCATTTT. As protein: CASSLGQPGQPQHF.

CDR3 sequence (DNA): TGTGCCAGTAGTAAGTCACAGGGAACGGGGCTCTCTGGAAACACCATATATTTT. This codes for CASSKSQGTGLSGNTIYF. This sequence joins TRBV19 and TRBJ1-3; TRBD1 might be the D (6 bases). CDR1 and CDR2 from the germline V gene are LNHDA and SQIVND (reference sequence). Between the trimmed V and J ends, which lost 4 bases and 0 bases, there was a span of 19 bases. This CDR3 has 18 residues.

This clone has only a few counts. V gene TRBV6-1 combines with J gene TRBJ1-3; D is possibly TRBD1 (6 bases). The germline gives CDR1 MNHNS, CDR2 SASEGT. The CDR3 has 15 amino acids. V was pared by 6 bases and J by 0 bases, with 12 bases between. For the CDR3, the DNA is TGTGCCAGCAGGGGGGGGCGGATCTCTGGAAACACCATATATTTT. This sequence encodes CASRGGRISGNTIYF.

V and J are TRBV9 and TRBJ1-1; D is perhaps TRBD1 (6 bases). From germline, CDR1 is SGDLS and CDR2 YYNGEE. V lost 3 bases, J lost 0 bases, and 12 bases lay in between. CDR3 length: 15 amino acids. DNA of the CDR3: TGTGCCAGCAGCGGGAGTGGGGGGCTGAACACTGAAGCTTTCTTT. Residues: CASSGSGGLNTEAFF. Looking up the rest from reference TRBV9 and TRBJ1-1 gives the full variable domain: DSGVTQTPKHLITATGQRVTLRCSPRSGDLSVYWYQQSLDQGLQFLIQYYNGEERAKGNILERFSAQQFPDLHSELNLSSLELGDSALYFCASSGSGGLNTEAFFGQGTRLTVV.

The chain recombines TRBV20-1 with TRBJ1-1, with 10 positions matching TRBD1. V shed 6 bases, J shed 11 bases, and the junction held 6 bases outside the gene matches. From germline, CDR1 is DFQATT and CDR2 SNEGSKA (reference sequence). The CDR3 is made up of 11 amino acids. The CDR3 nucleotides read TGCAGTGCCTGGACAGGGGGGGTCGCTTTCTTT. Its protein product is CSAWTGGVAFF.

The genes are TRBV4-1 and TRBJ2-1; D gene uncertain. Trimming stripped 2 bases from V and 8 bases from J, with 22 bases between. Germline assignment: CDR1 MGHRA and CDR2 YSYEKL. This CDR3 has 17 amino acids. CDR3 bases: TGCGCCAGCAGCCAAAGGTTCCAAGCCCAGGAAAGGTATGAGCAGTTCTTC. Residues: CASSQRFQAQERYEQFF.

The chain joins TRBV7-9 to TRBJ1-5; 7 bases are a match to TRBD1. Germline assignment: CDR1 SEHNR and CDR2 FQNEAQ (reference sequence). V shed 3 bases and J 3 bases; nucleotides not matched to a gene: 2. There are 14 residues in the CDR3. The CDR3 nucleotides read TGTGCCAGCAGCTTCGGGACAGTCAATCAGCCCCAGCATTTT. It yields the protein CASSFGTVNQPQHF. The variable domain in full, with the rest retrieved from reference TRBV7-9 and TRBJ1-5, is DTGVSQNPRHKITKRGQNVTFRCDPISEHNRLYWYRQTLGQGPEFLTYFQNEAQLEKSRLLSDRFSAERPKGSFSTLEIQRTEQGDSAMYLCASSFGTVNQPQHFGDGTRLSIL.

The CDR3 sequence: CASIEGGGVNTEAFF. The CDR3 region has the DNA TGTGCCAGCATCGAGGGTGGGGGAGTGAACACTGAAGCTTTCTTT. The rearrangement links TRBV6-5 to TRBJ1-1; D is possibly TRBD1 (5 bases). Trimming stripped 7 bases from V and 0 bases from J, with 15 bases between. Germline V gives CDR1 MNHEY, CDR2 SVGAGI. The CDR3 consists of 15 residues.

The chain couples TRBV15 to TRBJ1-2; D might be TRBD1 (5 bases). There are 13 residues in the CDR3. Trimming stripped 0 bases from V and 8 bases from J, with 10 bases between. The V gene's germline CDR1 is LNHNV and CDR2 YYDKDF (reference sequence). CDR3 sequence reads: CATSRDLGVGYTF. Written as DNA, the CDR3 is TGTGCCACCAGCAGAGATCTGGGGGTCGGCTACACCTTC.

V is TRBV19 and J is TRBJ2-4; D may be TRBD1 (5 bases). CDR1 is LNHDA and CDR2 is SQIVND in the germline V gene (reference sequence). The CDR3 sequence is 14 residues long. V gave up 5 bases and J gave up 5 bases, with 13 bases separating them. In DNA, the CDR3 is TGTGCCAGTAGTGGACGACAGCAGCAAAACATTCAGTACTTC. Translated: CASSGRQQQNIQYF.

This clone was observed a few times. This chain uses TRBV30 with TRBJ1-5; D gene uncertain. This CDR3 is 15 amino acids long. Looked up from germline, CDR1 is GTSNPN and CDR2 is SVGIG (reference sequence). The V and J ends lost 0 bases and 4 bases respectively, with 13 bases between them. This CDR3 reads CAWSVGPHKNQPQHF. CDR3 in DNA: TGTGCCTGGAGTGTAGGTCCGCACAAAAATCAGCCCCAGCATTTT.

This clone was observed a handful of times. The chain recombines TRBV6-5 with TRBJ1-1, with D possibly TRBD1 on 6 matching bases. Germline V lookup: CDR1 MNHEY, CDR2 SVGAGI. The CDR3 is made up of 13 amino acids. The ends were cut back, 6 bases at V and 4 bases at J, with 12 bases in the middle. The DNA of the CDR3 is TGTGCCAGCAGAAGGGGGAGTATCACTGAAGCTTTCTTT. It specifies CASRRGSITEAFF.